The clone carrying this TCR beta chain was picked up a small number of times. The germline V and J ends were trimmed by 2 bases and 3 bases, with 14 bases remaining between them. This CDR3 region has 16 residues. The germline V gene encodes CDR1 SGHTA and CDR2 FQGNSA. One entry per CDR3 protein results from TCRdb running MiXCR on the RT-PCR reads. The repertoire includes about 700,000 distinct CDR3 sequences, 11% to 15% of them detected once, and 3.6% sits in the top ten. Sequenced sample: memory CD4+ T cells from blood. The rearrangement joins TRBV7-2 to TRBJ1-5; possible D gene TRBD1, 5 bases. This receptor was taken from a female donor in good health, serving as a healthy control. The CDR3 region is CASSLSTGRTNQPQHF. For the CDR3, the DNA is TGTGCCAGCAGCTTAAGTACAGGACGGACCAATCAGCCCCAGCATTTT.